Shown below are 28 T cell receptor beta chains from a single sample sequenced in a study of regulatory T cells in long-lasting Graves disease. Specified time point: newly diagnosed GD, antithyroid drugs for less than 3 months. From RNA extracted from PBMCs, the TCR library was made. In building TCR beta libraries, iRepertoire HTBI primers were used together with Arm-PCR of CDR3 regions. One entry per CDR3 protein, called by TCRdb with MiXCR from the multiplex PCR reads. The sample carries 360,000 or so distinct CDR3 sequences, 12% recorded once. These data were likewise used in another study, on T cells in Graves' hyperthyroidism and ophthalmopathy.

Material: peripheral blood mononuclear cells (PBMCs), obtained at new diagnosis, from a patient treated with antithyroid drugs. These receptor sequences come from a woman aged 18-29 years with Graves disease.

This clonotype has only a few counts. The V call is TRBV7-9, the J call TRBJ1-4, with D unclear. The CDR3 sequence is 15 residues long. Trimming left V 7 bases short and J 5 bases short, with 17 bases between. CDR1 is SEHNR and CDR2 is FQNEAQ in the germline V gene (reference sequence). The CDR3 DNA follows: TGTGCCAGCATTCCCTGGTCGGGTTCAAATGAAAAACTGTTTTTT. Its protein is CASIPWSGSNEKLFF.

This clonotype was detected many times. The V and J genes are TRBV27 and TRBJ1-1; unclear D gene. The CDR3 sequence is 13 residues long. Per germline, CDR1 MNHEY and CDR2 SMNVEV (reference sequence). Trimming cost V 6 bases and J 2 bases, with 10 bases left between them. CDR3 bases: TGTGCCAGCAGCCAAATAGAAAACACTGAAGCTTTCTTT. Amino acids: CASSQIENTEAFF.

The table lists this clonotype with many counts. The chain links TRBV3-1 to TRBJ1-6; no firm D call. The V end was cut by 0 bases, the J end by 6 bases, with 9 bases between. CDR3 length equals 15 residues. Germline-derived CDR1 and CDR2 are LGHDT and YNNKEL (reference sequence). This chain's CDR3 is CASSQDRAANSPLHF. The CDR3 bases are TGTGCCAGCAGCCAAGATAGGGCAGCTAATTCACCCCTCCACTTT.

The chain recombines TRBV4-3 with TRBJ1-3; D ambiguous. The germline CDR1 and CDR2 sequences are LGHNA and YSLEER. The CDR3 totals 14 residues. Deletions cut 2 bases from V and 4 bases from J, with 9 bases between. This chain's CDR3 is CASSQSTSGNTIYF. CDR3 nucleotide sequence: TGCGCCAGCAGCCAATCGACTTCAGGAAACACCATATATTTT.

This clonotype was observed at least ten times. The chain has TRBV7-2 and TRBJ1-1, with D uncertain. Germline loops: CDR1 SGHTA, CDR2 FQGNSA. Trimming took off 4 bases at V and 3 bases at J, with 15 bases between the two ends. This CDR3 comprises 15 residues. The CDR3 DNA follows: TGTGCCAGCAGCTCGGACTTCAACGGGGACACTGAAGCTTTCTTT. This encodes CASSSDFNGDTEAFF.

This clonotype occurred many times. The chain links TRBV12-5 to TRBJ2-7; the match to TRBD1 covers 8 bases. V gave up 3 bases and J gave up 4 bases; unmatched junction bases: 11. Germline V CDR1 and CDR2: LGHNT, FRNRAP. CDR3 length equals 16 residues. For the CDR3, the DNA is TGTGCTAGTGGTTTTGGTATCCGGACAGGGCGGTACGAGCAGTACGTC. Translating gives CASGFGIRTGRYEQYV.

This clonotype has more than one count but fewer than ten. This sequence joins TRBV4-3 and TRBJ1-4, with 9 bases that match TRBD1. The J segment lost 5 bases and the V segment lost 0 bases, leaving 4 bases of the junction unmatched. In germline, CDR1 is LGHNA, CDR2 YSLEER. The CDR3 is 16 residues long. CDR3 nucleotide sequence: TGCGCCAGCAGCCAAGATCTCGGGACAGGGAATGAAAAACTGTTTTTT. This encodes CASSQDLGTGNEKLFF.

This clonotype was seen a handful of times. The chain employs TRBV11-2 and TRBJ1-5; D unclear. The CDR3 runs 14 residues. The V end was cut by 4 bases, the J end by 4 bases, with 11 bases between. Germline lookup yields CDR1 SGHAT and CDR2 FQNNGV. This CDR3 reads CASSSDGLNQPQHF. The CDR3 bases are TGTGCCAGCAGCTCGGACGGATTAAATCAGCCCCAGCATTTT. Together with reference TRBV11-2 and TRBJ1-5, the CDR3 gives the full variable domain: EAGVAQSPRYKIIEKRQSVAFWCNPISGHATLYWYQQILGQGPKLLIQFQNNGVVDDSQLPKDRFSAERLKGVDSTLKIQPAKLEDSAVYLCASSSDGLNQPQHFGDGTRLSIL.

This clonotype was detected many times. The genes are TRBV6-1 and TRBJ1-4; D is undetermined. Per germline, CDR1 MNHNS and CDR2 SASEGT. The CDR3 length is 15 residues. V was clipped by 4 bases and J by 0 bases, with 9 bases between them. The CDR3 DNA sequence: TGTGCCAGCAGTGCGTCGGAAACAACTAATGAAAAACTGTTTTTT. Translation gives CASSASETTNEKLFF.

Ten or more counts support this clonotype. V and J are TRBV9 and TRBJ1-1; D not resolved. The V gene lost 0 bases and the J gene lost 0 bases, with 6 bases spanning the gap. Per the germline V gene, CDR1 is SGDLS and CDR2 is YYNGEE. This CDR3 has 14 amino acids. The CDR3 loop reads CASSVGAVNTEAFF. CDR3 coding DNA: TGTGCCAGCAGCGTAGGGGCAGTGAACACTGAAGCTTTCTTT. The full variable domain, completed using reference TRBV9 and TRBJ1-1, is DSGVTQTPKHLITATGQRVTLRCSPRSGDLSVYWYQQSLDQGLQFLIQYYNGEERAKGNILERFSAQQFPDLHSELNLSSLELGDSALYFCASSVGAVNTEAFFGQGTRLTVV.

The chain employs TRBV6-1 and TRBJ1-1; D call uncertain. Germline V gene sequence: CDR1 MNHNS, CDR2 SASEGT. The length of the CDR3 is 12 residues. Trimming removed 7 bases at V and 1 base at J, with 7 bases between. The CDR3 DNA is TGTGCCAGCACTCGTGGGAACACTGAAGCTTTCTTT. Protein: CASTRGNTEAFF.

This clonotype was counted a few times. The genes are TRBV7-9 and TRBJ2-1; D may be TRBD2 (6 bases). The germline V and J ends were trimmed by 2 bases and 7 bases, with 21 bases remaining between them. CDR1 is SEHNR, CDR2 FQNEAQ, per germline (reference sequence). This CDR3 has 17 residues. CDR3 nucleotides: TGTGCCAGCAGCTTATCCCCCAAACGACTAGGGCAAAATGAGCAGTTCTTC. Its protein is CASSLSPKRLGQNEQFF.

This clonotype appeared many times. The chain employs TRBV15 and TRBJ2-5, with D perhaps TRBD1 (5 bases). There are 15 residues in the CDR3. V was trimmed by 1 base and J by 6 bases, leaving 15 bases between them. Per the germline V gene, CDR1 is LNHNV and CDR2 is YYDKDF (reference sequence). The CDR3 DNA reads TGTGCCACCAGCAGAGGAGGCGGACAATTCCAGACCCAGTACTTC. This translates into CATSRGGGQFQTQYF.

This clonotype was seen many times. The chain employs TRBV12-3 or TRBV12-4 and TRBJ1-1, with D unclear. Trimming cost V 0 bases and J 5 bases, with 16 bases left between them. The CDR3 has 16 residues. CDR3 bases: TGTGCCAGCAGTTTAGCCCCCCGTCTGGGAGGGACTGAAGCTTTCTTT. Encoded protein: CASSLAPRLGGTEAFF.

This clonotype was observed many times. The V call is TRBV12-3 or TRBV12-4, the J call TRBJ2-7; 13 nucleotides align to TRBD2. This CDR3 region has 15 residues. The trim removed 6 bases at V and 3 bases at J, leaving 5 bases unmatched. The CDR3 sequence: CASSRRLAGGYEQYF. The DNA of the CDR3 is TGTGCCAGCAGCCGTCGACTAGCGGGAGGCTACGAGCAGTACTTC.

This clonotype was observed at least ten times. CDR3: CSVEDYDSGTEAFF. In DNA, the CDR3 is TGCAGCGTTGAAGATTACGACTCGGGCACTGAAGCTTTCTTT. The chain links TRBV29-1 to TRBJ1-1; D ambiguous. Germline loops: CDR1 SQVTM, CDR2 ANQGSEA. Trimming removed 0 bases at V and 4 bases at J, with 12 bases between. CDR3 length equals 14 residues.

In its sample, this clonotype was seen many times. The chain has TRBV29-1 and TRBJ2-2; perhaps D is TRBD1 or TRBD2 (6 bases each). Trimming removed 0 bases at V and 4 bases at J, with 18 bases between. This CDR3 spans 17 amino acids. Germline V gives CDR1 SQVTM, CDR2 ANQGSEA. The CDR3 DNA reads TGCAGCGTTGAAGACCGTGGAAGGGGGGCGCGCACCGGGGAGCTGTTTTTT. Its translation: CSVEDRGRGARTGELFF.

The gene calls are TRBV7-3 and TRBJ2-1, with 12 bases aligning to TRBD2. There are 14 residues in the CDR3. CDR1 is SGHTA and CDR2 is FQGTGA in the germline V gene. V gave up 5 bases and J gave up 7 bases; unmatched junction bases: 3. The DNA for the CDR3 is TGTGCCAGCAGCCAAGGACTAGCGGGAAATGAGCAGTTCTTC. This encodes CASSQGLAGNEQFF.

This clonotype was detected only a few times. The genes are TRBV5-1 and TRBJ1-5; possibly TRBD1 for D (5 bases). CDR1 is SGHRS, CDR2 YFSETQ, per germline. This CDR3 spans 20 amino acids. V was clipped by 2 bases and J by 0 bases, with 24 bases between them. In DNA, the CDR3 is TGCGCCAGCAGCTTTGTTGTTGGGCCAGGGACGGAGGGTAGCAATCAGCCCCAGCATTTT. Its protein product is CASSFVVGPGTEGSNQPQHF. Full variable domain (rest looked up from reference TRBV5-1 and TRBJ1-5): KAGVTQTPRYLIKTRGQQVTLSCSPISGHRSVSWYQQTPGQGLQFLFEYFSETQRNKGNFPGRFSGRQFSNSRSEMNVSTLELGDSALYLCASSFVVGPGTEGSNQPQHFGDGTRLSIL.

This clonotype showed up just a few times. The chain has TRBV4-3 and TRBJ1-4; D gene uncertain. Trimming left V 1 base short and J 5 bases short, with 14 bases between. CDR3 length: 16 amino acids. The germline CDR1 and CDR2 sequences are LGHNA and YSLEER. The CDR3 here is CASSQGGVRLNEKLFF. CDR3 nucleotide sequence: TGCGCCAGCAGCCAAGGCGGGGTGCGCCTAAATGAAAAACTGTTTTTT.

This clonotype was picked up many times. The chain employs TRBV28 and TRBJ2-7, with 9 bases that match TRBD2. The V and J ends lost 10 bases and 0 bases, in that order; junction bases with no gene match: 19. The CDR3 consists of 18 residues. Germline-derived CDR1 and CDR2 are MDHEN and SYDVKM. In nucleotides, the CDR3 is TGTGCCACCCAAGCAGTGGTACGGCGGGAGGGAGTCTCCTACGAGCAGTACTTC. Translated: CATQAVVRREGVSYEQYF.

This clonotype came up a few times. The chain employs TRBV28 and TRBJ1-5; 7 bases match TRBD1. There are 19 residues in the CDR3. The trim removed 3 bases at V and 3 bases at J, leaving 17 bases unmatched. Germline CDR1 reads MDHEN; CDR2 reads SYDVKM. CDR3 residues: CASSFFLPRQGGDNQPQHF. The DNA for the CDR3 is TGTGCCAGCAGTTTTTTTTTGCCCAGACAGGGTGGCGACAATCAGCCCCAGCATTTT.

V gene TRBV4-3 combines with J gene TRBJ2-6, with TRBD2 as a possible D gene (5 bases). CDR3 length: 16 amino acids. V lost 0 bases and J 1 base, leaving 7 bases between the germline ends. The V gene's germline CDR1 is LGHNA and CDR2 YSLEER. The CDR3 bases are TGCGCCAGCAGCCAAGATCGACTATCTGGGGCCAACGTCCTGACTTTC. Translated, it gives CASSQDRLSGANVLTF.

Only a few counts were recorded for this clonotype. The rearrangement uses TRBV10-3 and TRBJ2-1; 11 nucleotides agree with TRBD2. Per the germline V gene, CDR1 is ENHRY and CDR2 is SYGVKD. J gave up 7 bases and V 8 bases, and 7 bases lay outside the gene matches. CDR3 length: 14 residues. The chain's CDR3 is CAISGTSGGNEQFF. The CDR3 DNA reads TGTGCCATCTCCGGGACTAGCGGTGGGAATGAGCAGTTCTTC.

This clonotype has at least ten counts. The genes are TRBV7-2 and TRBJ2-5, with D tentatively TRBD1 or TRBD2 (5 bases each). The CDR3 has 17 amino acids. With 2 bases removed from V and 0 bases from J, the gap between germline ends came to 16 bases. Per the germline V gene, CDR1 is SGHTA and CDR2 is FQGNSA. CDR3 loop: CASSLSWVREYQETQYF. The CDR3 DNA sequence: TGTGCCAGCAGCTTATCCTGGGTCAGGGAGTACCAAGAGACCCAGTACTTC.

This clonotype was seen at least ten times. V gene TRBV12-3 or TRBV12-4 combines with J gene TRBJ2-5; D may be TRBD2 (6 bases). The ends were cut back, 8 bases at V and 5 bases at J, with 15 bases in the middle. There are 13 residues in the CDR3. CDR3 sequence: CASQTRSGETQYF. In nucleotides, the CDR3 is TGTGCCAGCCAGACTAGATCGGGCGAGACCCAGTACTTC.

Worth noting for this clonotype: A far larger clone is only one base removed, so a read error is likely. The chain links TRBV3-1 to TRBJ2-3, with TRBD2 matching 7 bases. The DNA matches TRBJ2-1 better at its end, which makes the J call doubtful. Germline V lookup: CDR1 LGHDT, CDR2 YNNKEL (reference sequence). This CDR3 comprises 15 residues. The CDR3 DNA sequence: TGTGCCAGCAGCCAAGTGTCGGGGAGGGAAAATGAGCAGTTCTTC. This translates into CASSQVSGRENEQFF.

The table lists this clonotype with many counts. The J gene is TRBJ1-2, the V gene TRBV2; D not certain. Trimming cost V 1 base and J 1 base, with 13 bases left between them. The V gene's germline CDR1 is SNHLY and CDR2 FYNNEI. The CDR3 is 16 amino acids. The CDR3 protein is CASSEVGGDNNYGYTF. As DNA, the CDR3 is TGTGCCAGCAGTGAAGTGGGCGGGGATAATAACTATGGCTACACCTTC.